The TCR beta chain under discussion was sequenced for a study of cytomegalovirus exposure and HLA in healthy donors. Study conclusions and caveats: The study designated around 150 TCR beta chains cytomegalovirus-associated. Previous analysis showed most TCR beta V segments were productive about 87% or about 30% of the time.

The primer mix had 60 Vbeta and 13 Jbeta primers. Generated by immunoSEQ multiplex PCR, the TCRdb table keeps only in-frame clones and is missing some. The sample table includes fewer than 150,000 clones. As to this clone: What it binds is not known.

This TCR was recovered from a woman aged 60-75 years in good health and CMV-seronegative. Sequencing was done on a sample of PBMCs.

In DNA, the CDR3 is TGCAGCGTTGAAGTTTTAGGGGGCCGGGAAAAACTGTTTTTT. Translating gives CSVEVLGGREKLFF. The chain has TRBV29-1 and TRBJ1-4, with 7 bases matching TRBD1. CDR3 size: 14 residues. Germline trimming cut 1 base from V and 8 bases from J; bases unmatched to any gene: 7. CDR1 is SQVTM and CDR2 is ANQGSEA in the germline V gene. The full variable domain, completed using reference TRBV29-1 and TRBJ1-4, is SAVISQKPSRDICQRGTSLTIQCQVDSQVTMMFWYRQQPGQSLTLIATANQGSEATYESGFVIDKFPISRPNLTFSTLTVSNMSPEDSSIYLCSVEVLGGREKLFFGSGTQLSVL.